This entry describes one T cell receptor (beta chain). The source of the sample is a study of control samples from healthy donors and cancer patients. Assay: immunoSEQ multiplex PCR; the TCRdb copy retains only in-frame clones and omits some. This sample has roughly 190,000 clones, with 91% found just once. The CDR3 consists of 12 residues. The V gene lost 3 bases and the J gene lost 9 bases, with 9 bases spanning the gap. This receptor was taken from a woman in her 30s in good health. Material: blood. V gene TRBV12-3 or TRBV12-4 combines with J gene TRBJ2-4; D is ambiguous. The CDR3 bases are TGTGCCAGCAGTTTTAGCCAGGTCATTCAGTACTTC. Its translation: CASSFSQVIQYF.